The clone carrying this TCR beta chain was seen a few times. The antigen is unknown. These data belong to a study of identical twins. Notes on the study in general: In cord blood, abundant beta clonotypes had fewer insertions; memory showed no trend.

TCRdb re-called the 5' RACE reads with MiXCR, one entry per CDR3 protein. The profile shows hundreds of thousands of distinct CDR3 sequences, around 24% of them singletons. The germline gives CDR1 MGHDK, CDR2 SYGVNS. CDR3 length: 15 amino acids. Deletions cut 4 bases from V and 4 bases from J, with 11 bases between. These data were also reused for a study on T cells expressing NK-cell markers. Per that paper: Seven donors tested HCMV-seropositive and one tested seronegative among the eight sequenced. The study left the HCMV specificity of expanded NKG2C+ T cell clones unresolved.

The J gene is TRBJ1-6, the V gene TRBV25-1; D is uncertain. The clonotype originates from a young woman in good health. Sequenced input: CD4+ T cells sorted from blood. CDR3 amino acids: CASSASTIYNSPLHF. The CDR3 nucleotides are TGTGCCAGCAGTGCCTCGACAATTTATAATTCACCCCTCCACTTT.